A single sample is the source of the 13 T cell receptor beta chains below, sequenced in a study of molecular identifiers for immune sequencing clone quantification. TCRdb processed the PCR reads anew with MiXCR; each CDR3 protein has one entry. Of hundreds of thousands of distinct CDR3 sequences listed, 15% to 20% are singletons. Sequencing used naive CD8+ T cells from blood, with Jurkat cell RNA spiked in. Stated subset: FACS-sorted CD8+CD4-CCR7+CD45RA+ naive T cells. The receptors stem from a human donor in good health. Some libraries in this study had Jurkat cell RNA spiked in.

This clonotype was observed at least ten times. V usage is TRBV20-1 and J usage is TRBJ2-7; no reliable D call. V was shortened by 6 bases and J by 2 bases, with 14 bases between the two germline ends. The CDR3 is 13 amino acids. Per germline, CDR1 DFQATT and CDR2 SNEGSKA (reference sequence). Here the CDR3 reads CSAPDHGAYEQYF. In DNA, the CDR3 is TGCAGTGCCCCGGACCACGGCGCCTACGAGCAGTACTTC.

Of note for this clonotype: This sequence may be a read error, since a much larger clone differs from it by one base. The chain employs TRBV28 and TRBJ1-1; TRBD1 matches at 10 bases. Germline values: CDR1 MDHEN, CDR2 SYDVKM. The CDR3 totals 14 residues. The CDR3 DNA is TGTGCCAGCAGCAGACAGGGGGCTTACACTGAAGCTTCCTTT. It translates to CASSRQGAYTEASF.

This CDR3 is CASGLVPTFTPLNTEAFF. Written as DNA, the CDR3 is TGTGCTAGTGGTTTGGTCCCCACATTCACCCCTCTGAACACTGAAGCTTTCTTT. This chain connects TRBV12-5 to TRBJ1-1; unclear D gene. Looked up from germline, CDR1 is LGHNT and CDR2 is FRNRAP. This CDR3 spans 18 amino acids. The V and J ends lost 0 bases and 0 bases respectively, with 17 bases between them.

In this sample, this clonotype turned up many times. V gene TRBV29-1 combines with J gene TRBJ2-7, with TRBD1 identical over 10 bases. This CDR3 contains 13 residues. CDR1 is SQVTM, CDR2 ANQGSEA, per germline. The V gene end was trimmed by 5 bases and the J gene end by 4 bases; junction bases not matched to a gene: 5. CDR3 region: CSVYGDRGYEQYF. CDR3 DNA sequence: TGCAGCGTTTACGGGGACAGGGGATACGAGCAGTACTTC.

The genes are TRBV5-4 and TRBJ2-2; the match to TRBD2 covers 9 bases. V lost 2 bases and J lost 4; bases outside the gene matches: 9. Germline CDR1 and CDR2: SGHNT and YYREEE (reference sequence). This CDR3 spans 17 amino acids. The CDR3 loop reads CASSLPPGTSLTGELFF. For the CDR3, the DNA is TGTGCCAGCAGCTTACCCCCGGGGACTAGCCTCACCGGGGAGCTGTTTTTT.

In its sample, this clonotype was seen a few times. V usage is TRBV19 and J usage is TRBJ2-1, with 9 bases fitting TRBD2. The V gene's germline CDR1 is LNHDA and CDR2 SQIVND (reference sequence). CDR3 length: 17 amino acids. Unmatched junction bases numbered 8, after V lost 1 base and J lost 4 bases. The CDR3 coding sequence is TGTGCCAGTAGTATAGGCCGGACTAGCGTAAAATACAATGAGCAGTTCTTC. Its protein product is CASSIGRTSVKYNEQFF.

The sample holds many counts of this clonotype. The rearrangement joins TRBV6-6 to TRBJ1-4; the D gene is possibly TRBD1 (6 bases). Per the germline V gene, CDR1 is MNHNY and CDR2 is SVGAGI (reference sequence). The CDR3 contains 16 residues. The V end was cut by 2 bases, the J end by 5 bases, with 15 bases between. This chain's CDR3 is CASSYANRDPNEKLFF. The CDR3 DNA sequence: TGTGCCAGCAGTTACGCCAACAGGGACCCCAATGAAAAACTGTTTTTT.

This clonotype was picked up a small number of times. The chain couples TRBV10-3 to TRBJ2-3; TRBD2 might be the D (6 bases). CDR1 is ENHRY, CDR2 SYGVKD, per germline. This CDR3 has 19 amino acids. Trimming took off 2 bases at V and 4 bases at J, with 25 bases between the two ends. This CDR3 is CAISENGGRRVRAPDTQYF. The CDR3 DNA reads TGTGCCATCAGTGAGAATGGAGGTAGGAGGGTTCGGGCCCCAGATACGCAGTATTTT.

This clonotype was observed a few times. It may be a read error: a sequence one base away is much more abundant. The gene calls are TRBV7-2 and TRBJ2-5; D perhaps matches TRBD2 (6 bases). The germline V gene encodes CDR1 SGHTA and CDR2 FQGNSA. The CDR3 extends over 16 amino acids. The DNA for the CDR3 is TGTGCCGGCAGCTTATACGCTAGCGCAATCCAAGAGACCCAGTACTTC. It codes for CAGSLYASAIQETQYF.

The table lists this clonotype with many counts. This chain links TRBV6-1 with TRBJ1-5; possible D gene TRBD1, 6 bases. The CDR3 extends over 14 amino acids. Germline CDR1 MNHNS, CDR2 SASEGT. V lost 3 bases, J lost 4 bases, and 10 bases lay in between. Here the CDR3 reads CASSDGQTNQPQHF. For the CDR3, the DNA is TGTGCCAGCAGTGATGGACAGACAAATCAGCCCCAGCATTTT.

On this clonotype itself: This may be a read error: a much more frequent sequence differs by one nucleotide. V is TRBV4-1 and J is TRBJ1-2; no reliable D call. This CDR3 is 16 amino acids long. Germline V gene sequence: CDR1 MGHRA, CDR2 YSYEKL. V dropped 0 bases and J dropped 4 bases, with 15 bases sitting between them. The CDR3 spells CASSQDLVLAIYGYTF. The CDR3 nucleotides are TGCGCCAGCAGCCAAGATTTGGTTTTAGCTATCTATGGCTACACCTTC.

This clonotype was detected ten times or more. The chain employs TRBV5-1 and TRBJ2-2; 11 bases fit TRBD2. This CDR3 has 16 residues. CDR1 SGHRS and CDR2 YFSETQ come from the germline V gene. The trim removed 6 bases at V and 7 bases at J, leaving 11 bases unmatched. CDR3 sequence reads: CASKLELAGEFGELFF. DNA of the CDR3: TGCGCCAGCAAGCTCGAACTAGCGGGAGAGTTCGGGGAGCTGTTTTTT. Filled out from reference TRBV5-1 and TRBJ2-2, the complete variable domain reads KAGVTQTPRYLIKTRGQQVTLSCSPISGHRSVSWYQQTPGQGLQFLFEYFSETQRNKGNFPGRFSGRQFSNSRSEMNVSTLELGDSALYLCASKLELAGEFGELFFGEGSRLTVL.

The sample holds many counts of this clonotype. This sequence joins TRBV4-3 and TRBJ2-2; no firm D call. Germline V lookup: CDR1 LGHNA, CDR2 YSLEER. Trimming removed 1 base at V and 0 bases at J, with 9 bases between. The CDR3 totals 16 residues. CDR3 sequence: CASSQGAATNTGELFF. The CDR3 DNA is TGCGCCAGCAGCCAAGGTGCAGCCACGAACACCGGGGAGCTGTTTTTT.